Listed here is a single T cell receptor (beta chain). These data belong to a study of control samples from healthy donors and cancer patients. V shed 2 bases, J shed 3 bases, and the junction held 6 bases outside the gene matches. CDR1 is SGHAT, CDR2 FQNNGV, per germline. This CDR3 is 16 amino acids long. The method was immunoSEQ multiplex PCR; TCRdb's version includes in-frame clones alone and lacks a portion of them. The data hold about 83,000 clones, with 91% observed a single time. Sequenced input: blood. This receptor was identified in a middle-aged man in good health. The chain combines TRBV11-2 with TRBJ2-3; 9 nucleotides match TRBD2. The CDR3 nucleotides read TGTGCCAGCAGCTTACGAGGTAGCGGGGGTACAGATACGCAGTATTTT. It codes for CASSLRGSGGTDTQYF.